Listed here is a single T cell receptor (beta chain). Its specificity is not known. The data derive from a study of OX40 agonist ivuxolimab in advanced cancers. As for the study in general: Hepatocellular carcinoma, melanoma, renal cell or head and neck cancer affected the dose-escalation patients. Treatment received earlier with anti-PD-1, anti-PD-L1 or anti-CTLA-4 agents was allowed, and approximately 40% had some. Findings of the study overall: Clonal expansion from baseline to week 6 occurred in both CD4+ and CD8+ T cells. Averaging showed that CD8+ T cells had more expanded clones than CD4+ did.

CDR1 PRHDT and CDR2 FYEKMQ come from the germline V gene (reference sequence). The V end was cut by 6 bases, the J end by 7 bases, with 15 bases between. This CDR3 is built from 14 residues. The table came from immunoSEQ multiplex PCR; TCRdb's copy has only in-frame clones and leaves some out. There are more than 45,000 clones in the sample; roughly nine tenths occur only once, and approximately 13% lies in the top ten. This sequence originates from an adult with an advanced solid tumor such as melanoma, head and neck, liver or kidney cancer. The chain combines TRBV13 with TRBJ1-4; TRBD1 might be the D (6 bases). This specimen was CD4+ or CD8+ T cells sorted from blood, taken in a trial of the OX40 agonist ivuxolimab. CDR3 sequence reads: CASSPHREGEKLFF. The DNA for the CDR3 is TGTGCCAGCAGTCCCCACAGGGAGGGTGAAAAACTGTTTTTT.